In this sample, the clone carrying this T cell receptor (beta chain) turned up a few times. Its antigen is not identified. Germline V CDR1 and CDR2: LGHDT, YNNKEL (reference sequence). The V and J ends lost 4 bases and 4 bases, in that order; junction bases with no gene match: 3. CDR3 length equals 15 residues. The data stem from a study of regulatory T cells in long-lasting Graves disease. General study findings and limits: In persistent patients, shared public clonotypes (around 2,500) outnumbered those in new patients (nearly 1,000). Reduced TCR diversity was observed in persistent Graves' patients versus newly diagnosed patients.

Described time point: newly diagnosed GD, antithyroid drugs for less than 3 months. Isolated PBMC RNA provided the starting material for the TCR library. Arm-PCR of CDR3 regions and iRepertoire HTBI primers were used to build TCR beta libraries. One entry per CDR3 protein results from TCRdb running MiXCR on the multiplex PCR reads. The sample lists about 620,000 distinct CDR3 sequences; 16% were seen once. These same records also appear under a second study, on T cells in Graves' hyperthyroidism and ophthalmopathy. Per that study: In the blood, most expanded thyroid clonotypes above 0.001 appeared as well. Before onset, by a median of around 6.1 months, the model predicted ophthalmopathy.

The sample here was peripheral blood mononuclear cells (PBMCs), taken at new diagnosis, from a patient treated with antithyroid drugs. The receptor was derived from a woman between 25 and 40 years old with Graves disease. The chain joins TRBV3-1 to TRBJ2-1, with 11 nucleotides matching TRBD2. The CDR3 DNA follows: TGTGCCAGCAGCCGGACTAGCGGGTTTTACAATGAGCAGTTCTTC. Protein: CASSRTSGFYNEQFF.